The rows below give T cell receptor beta chains drawn from one sample of a study of control samples from healthy donors and cancer patients. Generated by immunoSEQ multiplex PCR, the TCRdb table keeps only in-frame clones and is missing some. The profile shows approximately 150,000 clones, more than 85% of them singletons. Source material: blood. The receptors were sampled from a man aged 18 to 29 in good health. The CDR3 runs from the conserved cysteine through the conserved F or W. A D gene is named only where the DNA matches it firmly. Only part of the rows carry a size: once, few, many, or a class if the clone is expanded.

CDR3nt	CDR3aa	v_gene	j_gene	abundance	d_gene
TGTGCCAGCAGTCCGGGACAGTCTACTAGCACAGATACGCAGTATTTT	CASSPGQSTSTDTQYF	TRBV28	TRBJ2-3	NA	TRBD1
TGTGCCAGCAGCGTAGGGTTGGGCGGGGAGCTGTTTTTT	CASSVGLGGELFF	TRBV9	TRBJ2-2	NA	NA
TGTGCCAGCAGGGACTTTGGAGCAGATACGCAGTATTTT	CASRDFGADTQYF	TRBV6-5	TRBJ2-3	NA	NA
TGTGCCAGTAGTAGGAAATGGACAGGGACATCCACAGATACGCAATATTTT	CASSRKWTGTSTDTQYF	TRBV19	TRBJ2-3	NA	TRBD1
TGTGCCAGCAGCTACCTCCGGGAGGTCGGAGAGACCCAGTACTTC	CASSYLREVGETQYF	TRBV5-6	TRBJ2-5	NA	TRBD2
TGTGCCAGCAGCCCCCGGCGTGAAGGGTTAAGCACCGGGGAGCTGTTTTTT	CASSPRREGLSTGELFF	TRBV9	TRBJ2-2	NA	NA
TGCGCCAGCAGCTTGGACAGTCCTAAAAACACTGAAGCTTTCTTT	CASSLDSPKNTEAFF	TRBV5-1	TRBJ1-1	NA	NA
TGCAGCGTTGAAGTTTCGGGGGAGCTGTTTTTT	CSVEVSGELFF	TRBV29-1	TRBJ2-2	NA	NA
TGTGCCAGCAGTGAAGGGGACAGCAGTGAAAAACTGTTTTTT	CASSEGDSSEKLFF	TRBV6-1	TRBJ1-4	NA	TRBD1
TGTGCCAGCAGTTCCCCTCCCGGGACAGGTCAGCCCCAGCATTTT	CASSSPPGTGQPQHF	TRBV28	TRBJ1-5	few	TRBD1
TGCGCCAGCAGCTTCGACGATGTGGGCTACGAGCAGTACTTC	CASSFDDVGYEQYF	TRBV5-1	TRBJ2-7	NA	NA
TGTGCTAGTTCTGCAGGTCGCAATGAGCAGTTCTTC	CASSAGRNEQFF	TRBV12-5	TRBJ2-1	NA	NA
TGTGCCAGCACTACAGGGGGTAATGAAAAACTGTTTTTT	CASTTGGNEKLFF	TRBV5-4	TRBJ1-4	NA	TRBD1
TGTGCCAGCAGTTTGGGGGGACAGGTCAATCAGCCCCAGCATTTT	CASSLGGQVNQPQHF	TRBV28	TRBJ1-5	NA	TRBD1
TGTGCCAGCAGCCGGAAAACACAGGGGACGGGCGCTTTCTTT	CASSRKTQGTGAFF	TRBV7-9	TRBJ1-1	NA	TRBD1